The T cell receptor beta chain described here comes from a study of blood T cell repertoires in COVID-19. Original processing methods: Cell counts per sample came from amplifying reference gene primers. TCRdb's copy holds only in-frame clones and misses some; the assay was immunoSEQ multiplex PCR. D and trimming were read from the DNA, whereas the V and J calls and clone size are those reported in that table. This table holds 150,000 to 200,000 clones, over 80% found once. This CDR3 spans 19 amino acids. Germline V gives CDR1 MDHEN, CDR2 SYDVKM. Losses at the gene ends were 3 bases for V and 0 bases for J; bases not matched to a gene: 15.

The receptor was derived from a woman aged 45-65 years with acute or convalescent COVID-19. The gene calls are TRBV28 and TRBJ1-1, with TRBD1 matching over 8 bases. Sequenced sample: peripheral blood. DNA for the CDR3: TGTGCCAGCAGTTTTATCGCGGTGCGACAGGGGAGGTTGAACACTGAAGCTTTCTTT. It codes for CASSFIAVRQGRLNTEAFF.